A selection of T cell receptor beta chains follows, all from one sample in a study of blood T cell repertoires in COVID-19. Some clones are missing from TCRdb's copy, which holds only in-frame ones; the method was immunoSEQ multiplex PCR. The table lists under 200,000 clones, around 80% of them singletons. Sequencing used peripheral blood. These receptors were obtained from a woman aged 55-69 years with COVID-19, enrolled during active disease. Both conserved end residues are part of each CDR3. The order of the fields is V gene, clone size, J gene, CDR3 length, D gene, CDR3 protein, CDR3 DNA. D genes are given only for firm matches. A clone size is listed for some rows: how often the clone was seen (once, few, many), or a class if it is expanded.

TRBV11-2	NA	TRBJ2-4	17	TRBD2	CASSIPLAGVAKNIQYF	TGTGCCAGCAGCATCCCTTTAGCGGGAGTTGCCAAAAACATTCAGTACTTC
TRBV4-3	NA	TRBJ2-7	14	NA	CASSQYPLAYEQYF	TGCGCCAGCAGCCAATATCCCCTCGCCTACGAGCAGTACTTC
TRBV10-3	NA	TRBJ2-3	14	TRBD1	CAIQNRGEADTQYF	TGTGCCATCCAAAACAGGGGGGAGGCAGATACGCAGTATTTT
TRBV3-1/TRBV3-2	once	TRBJ1-3	19	NA	CASSQGRGTAESSGNTIYF	TGTGCCAGCAGCCAAGGGAGAGGGACTGCGGAATCCTCTGGAAACACCATATATTTT
TRBV2	NA	TRBJ1-6	13	NA	CASMTGYNSPLHF	TGTGCCAGCATGACAGGTTATAATTCACCCCTCCACTTT
TRBV5-1	NA	TRBJ1-2	14	NA	CASSLEAGSYGYTF	TGCGCCAGCAGCTTGGAAGCGGGCTCCTATGGCTACACCTTC
TRBV6-6	NA	TRBJ1-1	15	NA	CASSYRRREGTEAFF	TGTGCCAGCAGTTACCGTCGCAGGGAGGGCACTGAAGCTTTCTTT
TRBV2	NA	TRBJ1-5	14	NA	CASSEGRAYQPQHF	TGTGCCAGCAGTGAAGGCAGGGCGTATCAGCCCCAGCATTTT
TRBV19	NA	TRBJ2-7	15	TRBD1	CATKPSGTVGNEQYF	TGTGCCACCAAACCGTCCGGGACAGTCGGGAACGAGCAGTACTTC
TRBV29-1	NA	TRBJ1-1	16	TRBD1	CSGTVRDRKYNTEAFF	TGCAGCGGTACCGTCCGGGACAGGAAATACAACACTGAAGCTTTCTTT
TRBV6-5	few	TRBJ2-1	12	TRBD2	CASSLADNEQFF	TGTGCCAGCAGTCTAGCGGACAATGAGCAGTTCTTC
TRBV21-1	once	TRBJ1-2	14	NA	CASSKGYRGHGYTF	TGTGCCAGCAGCAAAGGATACAGGGGGCATGGCTACACCTTC
TRBV10-3	NA	TRBJ1-2	15	TRBD1	CAISGTDRGNYGYTF	TGTGCCATCAGTGGGACGGACAGGGGAAACTATGGCTACACCTTC
TRBV27	NA	TRBJ1-6	14	NA	CASSSRGGSSPLHF	TGTGCCAGCAGTTCCCGAGGGGGTAGCTCACCCCTCCACTTT
TRBV29-1	NA	TRBJ1-2	14	NA	CSVKVLGDYYGYTF	TGCAGCGTTAAAGTGCTAGGGGATTACTATGGCTACACCTTC
TRBV19	NA	TRBJ2-1	13	NA	CASSLGHNNEQFF	TGTGCCAGTAGTCTTGGGCACAACAATGAGCAGTTCTTC
TRBV7-8	NA	TRBJ1-5	16	TRBD1	CASSLDRGGWNQPQHF	TGTGCCAGCAGCTTAGACAGGGGGGGATGGAATCAGCCCCAGCATTTT
TRBV25-1	NA	TRBJ2-1	12	TRBD1	CASSAGGNEQFF	TGTGCCAGCAGTGCAGGGGGAAATGAGCAGTTCTTC
TRBV2	NA	TRBJ2-1	15	TRBD2	CASSSVPGGMNEQFF	TGTGCCAGCAGTTCCGTGCCGGGGGGGATGAATGAGCAGTTCTTC
TRBV20-1	NA	TRBJ2-3	15	TRBD2	CSASVSGGSTDTQYF	TGCAGTGCTAGTGTTAGCGGGGGAAGCACAGATACGCAGTATTTT
TRBV15	NA	TRBJ1-5	15	TRBD1	CATSRGQGTVQPQHF	TGTGCCACCAGCAGAGGACAGGGGACGGTTCAGCCCCAGCATTTT
TRBV29-1	NA	TRBJ1-3	13	NA	CSVESTALNTIYF	TGCAGCGTTGAGAGTACAGCTTTAAACACCATATATTTT
TRBV11-1	many	TRBJ2-1	14	TRBD2	CASSEREAYNEQFF	TGTGCCAGCAGCGAGCGGGAGGCCTACAATGAGCAGTTCTTC
TRBV6-5	NA	TRBJ2-7	16	TRBD1	CASSYSDGTGGMQQYF	TGTGCCAGCAGTTACTCAGACGGGACAGGGGGCATGCAGCAGTACTTC
TRBV3-1/TRBV3-2	NA	TRBJ1-5	15	NA	CASSQAQGRNQPQHF	TGTGCCAGCAGCCAGGCCCAGGGGCGGAATCAGCCCCAGCATTTT
TRBV28	NA	TRBJ1-5	13	TRBD1	CASSGTGSQPQHF	TGTGCCAGCAGTGGGACAGGGTCTCAGCCCCAGCATTTT
TRBV28	NA	TRBJ1-3	13	TRBD1	CASSLDRANTIYF	TGTGCCAGCAGTTTGGACAGGGCAAACACCATATATTTT
TRBV9	once	TRBJ2-3	16	NA	CASSVVASSVTDTQYF	TGTGCCAGCAGCGTAGTGGCTAGCAGCGTCACAGATACGCAGTATTTT
TRBV28	NA	TRBJ1-5	20	NA	CASSFRGGPYYRYSNQPQHF	TGTGCCAGCAGTTTTAGGGGGGGCCCCTACTACCGCTATAGCAATCAGCCCCAGCATTTT
TRBV28	NA	TRBJ2-3	15	NA	CASSRRPPSTDTQYF	TGTGCCAGCAGTCGCAGGCCCCCCAGCACAGATACGCAGTATTTT
TRBV30	NA	TRBJ2-2	15	TRBD1	CAWSSRGRGTGELFF	TGTGCCTGGAGTAGCAGGGGGCGAGGGACCGGGGAGCTGTTTTTT
TRBV24-1	NA	TRBJ2-2	15	NA	CATSNRAPSTGELFF	TGTGCCACCAGTAACCGAGCGCCGAGCACCGGGGAGCTGTTTTTT
TRBV4-2	NA	TRBJ2-1	15	NA	CASSQDVTGYNEQFF	TGTGCCAGCAGCCAAGATGTAACAGGGTACAATGAGCAGTTCTTC
TRBV29-1	NA	TRBJ1-1	13	TRBD1	CSTPGQENTEAFF	TGCAGCACCCCCGGACAGGAGAACACTGAAGCTTTCTTT
TRBV19	NA	TRBJ2-1	16	TRBD1	CASSNPGQGAGNEQFF	TGTGCCAGTAGTAACCCCGGACAGGGGGCAGGCAATGAGCAGTTCTTC
TRBV19	NA	TRBJ1-5	18	NA	CASSMRTLGAYSNQPQHF	TGTGCCAGTAGTATGAGGACCCTAGGGGCTTATAGCAATCAGCCCCAGCATTTT
TRBV5-4	few	TRBJ2-2	16	TRBD2	CASSHGTSGSTGELFF	TGTGCCAGCAGCCACGGGACTAGCGGGAGCACCGGGGAGCTGTTTTTT
TRBV16	NA	TRBJ1-1	15	NA	CASSQVWGQSTEAFF	TGTGCCAGCAGCCAAGTCTGGGGGCAAAGCACTGAAGCTTTCTTT
TRBV7-3	few	TRBJ1-2	14	NA	CASSPGTPNYGYTF	TGTGCCAGCAGCCCCGGGACACCTAACTATGGCTACACCTTC
TRBV6-6	NA	TRBJ2-6	16	NA	CASSLQGFNGANVLTF	TGTGCCAGCAGTCTCCAGGGTTTCAATGGGGCCAACGTCCTGACTTTC
TRBV2	NA	TRBJ1-2	13	TRBD1	CASSPGQGYGYTF	TGTGCCAGCTCCCCGGGACAGGGCTATGGCTACACCTTC
TRBV7-9	NA	TRBJ2-2	14	NA	CASSQSGFTGELFF	TGTGCCAGCAGCCAGAGCGGTTTCACCGGGGAGCTGTTTTTT
TRBV6-5	NA	TRBJ2-1	14	TRBD1	CANDRGIPYNEQFF	TGTGCCAACGACAGGGGTATCCCCTACAATGAGCAGTTCTTC
TRBV15	few	TRBJ2-5	15	NA	CATSRDGAIQETQYF	TGTGCCACCAGCAGAGATGGGGCGATCCAAGAGACCCAGTACTTC
TRBV9	NA	TRBJ2-1	18	NA	CASSVSGRQASSYNEQFF	TGTGCCAGCAGCGTGAGTGGGAGACAGGCCTCCTCCTACAATGAGCAGTTCTTC
TRBV4-1	few	TRBJ1-5	16	TRBD1	CASSQGTGEIGQPQHF	TGCGCCAGCAGCCAGGGTACAGGGGAGATAGGTCAGCCCCAGCATTTT
TRBV11-2	NA	TRBJ2-2	14	NA	CASSLGRGAGELFF	TGTGCCAGCAGCTTAGGGAGGGGCGCCGGGGAGCTGTTTTTT
TRBV6-5	few	TRBJ2-1	16	NA	CASSYSGGNLGNEQFF	TGTGCCAGCAGTTACTCGGGCGGGAATTTGGGAAATGAGCAGTTCTTC
TRBV25-1	NA	TRBJ2-3	14	NA	CASIFRTSTDTQYF	TGTGCCAGCATCTTCCGGACTAGCACAGATACGCAGTATTTT
TRBV28	few	TRBJ2-1	13	NA	CASSLAGYNEQFF	TGTGCCAGCAGTTTAGCCGGCTACAATGAGCAGTTCTTC
TRBV12-2	few	TRBJ1-1	14	NA	CASRLLGVNTEAFF	TGTGCAAGTCGCTTATTGGGCGTGAACACTGAAGCTTTCTTT
TRBV19	NA	TRBJ2-1	15	NA	CASSRAGTFYNEQFF	TGTGCCAGTAGTCGAGCGGGCACCTTCTACAATGAGCAGTTCTTC
TRBV19	NA	TRBJ1-5	13	NA	CASTPGPNQPQHF	TGTGCCAGTACTCCGGGTCCAAATCAGCCCCAGCATTTT
TRBV6-5	NA	TRBJ2-2	15	NA	CASSLRTVLTGELFF	TGTGCCAGCAGCCTCCGGACAGTCCTCACCGGGGAGCTGTTTTTT
TRBV2	NA	TRBJ2-1	15	TRBD1	CASSIQGAPYNEQFF	TGTGCCAGCAGTATACAGGGGGCACCCTACAATGAGCAGTTCTTC
TRBV19	NA	TRBJ1-3	15	TRBD1	CATRDRVRSGNTIYF	TGTGCCACCCGGGACAGGGTTCGCTCTGGAAACACCATATATTTT
TRBV7-9	once	TRBJ1-1	14	NA	CASSPIPTNTEAFF	TGTGCCAGCAGCCCTATCCCAACGAACACTGAAGCTTTCTTT